The sequence of this T cell receptor beta chain was determined in a study of blood T cells in healthy people across ages. Findings and caveats of the study: The lack of PBMC sorting stopped any conclusive naive versus antigen-experienced comparison.

This clonotype was observed a few times. The antigen remains unidentified. A second PCR, run for about 6 to 11 cycles, used a sample-barcoded 5' primer plus a J-beta primer mix. Each of the cDNA molecules was tagged by a template-switch adaptor with 12 random nucleotides. Using its own MiXCR run on the 5' RACE reads, TCRdb lists one record per CDR3 protein. The sample lists approximately 900,000 distinct CDR3 sequences, about 29% occurring once. There are 13 residues in the CDR3. CDR1 is SNHLY and CDR2 is FYNNEI in the germline V gene. V was clipped by 4 bases and J by 6 bases, with 7 bases between them. These sequences were also reported in another study, on T cells of mothers and their children. Turning to that study: Nine systemically healthy Caucasian donors: three mothers, six children. Thymic selection molds TCR recombination output in a comparable way in related and unrelated pairs.

The rearrangement joins TRBV2 to TRBJ1-6, with D hard to call. This clonotype was obtained from a middle-aged woman in good health. Sample: blood. CDR3 loop: CASSGGRNSPLHF. The DNA of the CDR3 is TGTGCCAGCAGTGGAGGCCGTAATTCACCCCTCCACTTT.